This T cell receptor (beta chain) stems from a study of OX40 agonist ivuxolimab in advanced cancers. Study-wide background: In this trial design, patients received ivuxolimab intravenously at 0.01 to 10 mg/kg every 2 weeks. The diagnoses of dose-escalation patients were hepatocellular carcinoma, melanoma, renal cell or head and neck cancer. Whole-study results and caveats: Averaging showed that CD8+ T cells had more expanded clones than CD4+ did. Low normalized clonal expansion also occurred in some nonresponding patients.

Using immunoSEQ multiplex PCR, the repertoire was profiled, and TCRdb retains in-frame clones only, with some absent. The data contain some 65,000 clones, roughly 89% of them singletons. The CDR3 is 17 amino acids. Germline CDR1 and CDR2: SGHDN and FVKESK. The ends were cut back, 3 bases at V and 2 bases at J, with 20 bases in the middle. About this clone itself: Antigen specificity is unknown.

The specimen comprised CD4+ or CD8+ T cells sorted from blood, sampled in a trial of the OX40 agonist ivuxolimab. The sequence was obtained from an adult with an advanced solid tumor such as melanoma, head and neck, liver or kidney cancer. V usage is TRBV14 and J usage is TRBJ2-7, with D hard to call. The DNA of the CDR3 is TGTGCCAGCAGCCATGGATTACCGGCTCTGCGGCCCTACGAGCAGTACTTC. Translation: CASSHGLPALRPYEQYF.